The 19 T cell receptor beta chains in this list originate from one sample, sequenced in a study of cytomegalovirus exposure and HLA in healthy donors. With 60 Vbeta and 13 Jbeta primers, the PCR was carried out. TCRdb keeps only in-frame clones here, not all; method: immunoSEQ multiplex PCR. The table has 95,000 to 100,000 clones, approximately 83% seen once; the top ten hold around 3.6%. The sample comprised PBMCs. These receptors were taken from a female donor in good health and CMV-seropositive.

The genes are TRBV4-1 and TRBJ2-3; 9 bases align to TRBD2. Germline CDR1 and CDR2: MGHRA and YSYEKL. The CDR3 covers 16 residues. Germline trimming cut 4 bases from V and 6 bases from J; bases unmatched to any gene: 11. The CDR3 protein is CASSPRVVAGVDTQYF. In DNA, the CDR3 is TGCGCCAGCAGCCCCAGGGTGGTAGCGGGGGTTGATACGCAGTATTTT.

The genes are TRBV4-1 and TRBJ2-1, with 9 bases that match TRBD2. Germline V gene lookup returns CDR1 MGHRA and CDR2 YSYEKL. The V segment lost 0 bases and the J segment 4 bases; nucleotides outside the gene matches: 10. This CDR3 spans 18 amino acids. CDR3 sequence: CASSQDKGGLAFYNEQFF. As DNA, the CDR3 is TGCGCCAGCAGCCAAGATAAGGGAGGACTAGCGTTTTACAATGAGCAGTTCTTC.

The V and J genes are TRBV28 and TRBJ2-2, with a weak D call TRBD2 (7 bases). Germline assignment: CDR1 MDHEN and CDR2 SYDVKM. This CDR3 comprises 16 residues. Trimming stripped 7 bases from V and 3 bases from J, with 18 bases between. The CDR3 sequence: CASTNGRGRDTGELFF. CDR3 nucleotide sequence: TGTGCCAGCACCAACGGGCGGGGGCGCGACACCGGGGAGCTGTTTTTT.

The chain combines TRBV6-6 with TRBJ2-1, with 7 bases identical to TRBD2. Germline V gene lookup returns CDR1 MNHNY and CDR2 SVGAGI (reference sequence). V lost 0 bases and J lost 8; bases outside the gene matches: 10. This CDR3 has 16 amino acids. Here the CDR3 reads CASSYSLAGRDHEQFF. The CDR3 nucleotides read TGTGCCAGCAGTTACTCTTTAGCAGGGAGGGATCATGAGCAGTTCTTC.

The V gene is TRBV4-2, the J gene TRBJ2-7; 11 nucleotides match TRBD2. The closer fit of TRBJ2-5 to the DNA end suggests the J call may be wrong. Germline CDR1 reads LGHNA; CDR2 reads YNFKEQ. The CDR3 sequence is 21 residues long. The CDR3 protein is CASSQEGPRTSGQKSKETQYF. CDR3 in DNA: TGTGCCAGCAGCCAAGAAGGGCCACGGACTAGCGGGCAGAAATCAAAAGAGACCCAGTACTTC.

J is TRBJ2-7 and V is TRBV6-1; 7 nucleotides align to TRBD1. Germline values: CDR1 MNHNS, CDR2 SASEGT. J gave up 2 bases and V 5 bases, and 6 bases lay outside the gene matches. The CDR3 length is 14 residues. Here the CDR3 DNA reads TGTGCCAGCAGTTCCCGGGACAGAGCCTACGAGCAGTACTTC. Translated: CASSSRDRAYEQYF.

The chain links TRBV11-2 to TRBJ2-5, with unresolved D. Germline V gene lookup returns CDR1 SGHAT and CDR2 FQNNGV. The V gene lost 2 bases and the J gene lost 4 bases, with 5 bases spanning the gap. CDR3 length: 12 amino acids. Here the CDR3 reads CASSLPGETQYF. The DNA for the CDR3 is TGTGCCAGCAGCTTACCGGGAGAGACCCAGTACTTC.

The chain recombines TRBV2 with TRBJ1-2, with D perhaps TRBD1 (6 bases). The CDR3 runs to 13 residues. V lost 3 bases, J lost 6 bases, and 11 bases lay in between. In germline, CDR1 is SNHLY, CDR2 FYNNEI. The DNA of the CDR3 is TGTGCCAGCAGTGAGTCAGGGGCCGATGGCTACACCTTC. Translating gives CASSESGADGYTF.

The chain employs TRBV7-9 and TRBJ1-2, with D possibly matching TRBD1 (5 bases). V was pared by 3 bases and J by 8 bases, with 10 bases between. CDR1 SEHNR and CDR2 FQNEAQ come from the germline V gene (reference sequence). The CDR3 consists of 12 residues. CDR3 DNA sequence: TGTGCCAGCAGCTTTAGGGGAGGGGGCTACACCTTC. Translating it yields CASSFRGGGYTF.

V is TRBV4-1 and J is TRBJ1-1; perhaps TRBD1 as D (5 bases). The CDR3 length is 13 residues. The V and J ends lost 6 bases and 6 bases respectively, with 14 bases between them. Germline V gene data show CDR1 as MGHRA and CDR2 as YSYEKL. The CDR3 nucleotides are TGCGCCAGCAGGAGGCAGGGAAAGGCTGAAGCTTTCTTT. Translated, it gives CASRRQGKAEAFF.

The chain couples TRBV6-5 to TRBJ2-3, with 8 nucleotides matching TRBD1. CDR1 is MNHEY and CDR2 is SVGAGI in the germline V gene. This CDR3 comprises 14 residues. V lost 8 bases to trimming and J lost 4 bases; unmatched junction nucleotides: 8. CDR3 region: CASASGGGPDTQYF. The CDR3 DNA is TGTGCCAGCGCTTCAGGGGGCGGTCCAGATACGCAGTATTTT.

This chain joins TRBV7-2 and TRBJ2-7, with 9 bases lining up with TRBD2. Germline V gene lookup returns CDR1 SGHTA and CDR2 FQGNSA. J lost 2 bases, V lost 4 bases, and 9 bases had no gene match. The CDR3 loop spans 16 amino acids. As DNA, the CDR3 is TGTGCCAGCAGCTCTCAAGGCCTAGCGGGGACCTACGAGCAGTACTTC. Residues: CASSSQGLAGTYEQYF.

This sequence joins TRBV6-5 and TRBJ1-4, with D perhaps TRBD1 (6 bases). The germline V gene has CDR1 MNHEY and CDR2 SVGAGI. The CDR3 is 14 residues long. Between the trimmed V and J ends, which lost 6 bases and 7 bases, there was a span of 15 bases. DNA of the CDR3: TGTGCCAGCAGCCGACAGGTTGTGGGTGAAAAACTGTTTTTT. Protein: CASSRQVVGEKLFF.

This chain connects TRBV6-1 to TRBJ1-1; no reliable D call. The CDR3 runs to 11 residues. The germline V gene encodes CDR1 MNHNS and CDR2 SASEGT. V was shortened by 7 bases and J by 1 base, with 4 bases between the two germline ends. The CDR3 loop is CASISNTEAFF. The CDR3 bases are TGTGCCAGCATATCGAACACTGAAGCTTTCTTT.

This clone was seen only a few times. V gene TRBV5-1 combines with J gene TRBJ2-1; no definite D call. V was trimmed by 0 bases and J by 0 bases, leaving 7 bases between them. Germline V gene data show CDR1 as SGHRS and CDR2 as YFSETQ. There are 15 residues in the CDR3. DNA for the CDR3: TGCGCCAGCAGCTTGGATATGAGCTCCTACAATGAGCAGTTCTTC. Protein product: CASSLDMSSYNEQFF. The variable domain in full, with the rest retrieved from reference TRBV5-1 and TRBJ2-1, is KAGVTQTPRYLIKTRGQQVTLSCSPISGHRSVSWYQQTPGQGLQFLFEYFSETQRNKGNFPGRFSGRQFSNSRSEMNVSTLELGDSALYLCASSLDMSSYNEQFFGPGTRLTVL.

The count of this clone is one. The CDR3 DNA is TGTGCCAGCAGCCAAGAGCGCGGGGCCGAAGATCAGCCCCAGCATTTT. It is translated as CASSQERGAEDQPQHF. The genes are TRBV4-2 and TRBJ1-5; D is perhaps TRBD1 (5 bases). Germline CDR1 LGHNA, CDR2 YNFKEQ. The CDR3 has 16 residues. Trimming took off 0 bases at V and 5 bases at J, with 14 bases between the two ends.

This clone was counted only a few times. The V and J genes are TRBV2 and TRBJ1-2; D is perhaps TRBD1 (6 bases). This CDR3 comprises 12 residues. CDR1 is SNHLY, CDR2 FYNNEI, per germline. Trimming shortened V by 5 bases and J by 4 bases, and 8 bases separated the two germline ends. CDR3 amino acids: CASSHRAYGYTF. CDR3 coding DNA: TGTGCCAGCAGTCACAGGGCCTATGGCTACACCTTC.

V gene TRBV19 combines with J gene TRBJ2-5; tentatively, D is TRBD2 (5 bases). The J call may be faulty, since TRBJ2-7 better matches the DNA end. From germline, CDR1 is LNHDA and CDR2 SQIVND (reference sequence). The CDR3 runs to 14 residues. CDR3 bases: TGTGCCAGTAGTATACGGGGAGTCCTCTACGAGCAGTACTTC. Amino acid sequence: CASSIRGVLYEQYF.

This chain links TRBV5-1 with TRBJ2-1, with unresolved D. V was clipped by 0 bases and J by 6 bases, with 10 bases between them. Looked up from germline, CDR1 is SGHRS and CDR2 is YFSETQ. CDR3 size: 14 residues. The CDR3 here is CASSLALSGNEQFF. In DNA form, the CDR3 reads TGCGCCAGCAGCTTGGCCTTGTCGGGCAATGAGCAGTTCTTC. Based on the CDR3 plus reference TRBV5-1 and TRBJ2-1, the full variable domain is KAGVTQTPRYLIKTRGQQVTLSCSPISGHRSVSWYQQTPGQGLQFLFEYFSETQRNKGNFPGRFSGRQFSNSRSEMNVSTLELGDSALYLCASSLALSGNEQFFGPGTRLTVL.